This T cell receptor beta chain was profiled in a study of control samples from healthy donors and cancer patients. This clone was seen only once. Germline assignment: CDR1 LNHDA and CDR2 SQIVND (reference sequence). CDR3 length: 12 amino acids. The V end was cut by 5 bases, the J end by 8 bases, with 12 bases between. Sequencing was performed with immunoSEQ multiplex PCR; in TCRdb, only in-frame clones are kept and a portion is missing. The data contain 400,000 to 500,000 clones, 90% of them singletons. The sequence came from a man in his forties or fifties with head and neck cancer. The J gene is TRBJ1-1, the V gene TRBV19; D not certain. Sequences were obtained from PBMCs. DNA of the CDR3: TGTGCCAGTAGTCGACCTGGTATGGAAGCTTTCTTT. It encodes CASSRPGMEAFF. The variable domain in full, with the rest retrieved from reference TRBV19 and TRBJ1-1, is DGGITQSPKYLFRKEGQNVTLSCEQNLNHDAMYWYRQDPGQGLRLIYYSQIVNDFQKGDIAEGYSVSREKKESFPLTVTSAQKNPTAFYLCASSRPGMEAFFGQGTRLTVV.